The clone carrying this T cell receptor beta chain was observed many times. This CDR3 contains 15 residues. Germline CDR1 MNHNS, CDR2 SASEGT. V was clipped by 5 bases and J by 2 bases, with 16 bases between them. The authors amplified TCR beta CDR3 regions from RNA transcripts. HTBI primers primed a first-round RT-PCR, and a second-round multiplex PCR followed. Each CDR3 protein gets one entry after TCRdb re-called the multiplex PCR reads with MiXCR. The repertoire holds about 480,000 distinct CDR3 sequences, under 15% seen once, with 8% to 10% in the top ten. Where ophthalmopathy was present, donors had moderate-to-severe activity, CAS ≥3, NOSPECS ≥4 and duration under 3 months. The data derive from a study of Graves' ophthalmopathy and Graves' hyperthyroidism.

The sequenced sample consisted of blood. This TCR was recovered from a woman under 40 with Graves' ophthalmopathy. The chain recombines TRBV6-1 with TRBJ2-7, with a possible D match to TRBD2 (7 bases). CDR3 DNA: TGTGCCAGCAGTCTAGACGGGGGGCCTGCCTACGAGCAGTACTTC. Its translation: CASSLDGGPAYEQYF.